This is a list of T cell receptor beta chains from one sample in a study of cytomegalovirus exposure and HLA in healthy donors. This table comes from immunoSEQ multiplex PCR, and its TCRdb copy is limited to in-frame clones, with some not included. The table shows around 200,000 clones, with around four fifths occurring only once. Material for sequencing was PBMCs. The receptor source for this set is a man between 45 and 60 years old in good health and CMV-seronegative. CDR3s include the opening cysteine and the closing phenylalanine or tryptophan. A D gene is named only where the DNA matches it firmly. Part of the rows lack a size; the others show once, few, many or a class for expanded clones.

DNA,CDR3,D,J,size,V
TGTGCCAGCCGCTTAAGACAGAAATCCTACGAGCAGTACTTC,CASRLRQKSYEQYF,NA,TRBJ2-7,NA,TRBV6-5
TGCGCCAGCAGCCAAACGGGGGGGGGAGCGGGAGGGCCCTATGAGCAGTTCTTC,CASSQTGGGAGGPYEQFF,TRBD2,TRBJ2-1,NA,TRBV4-1
TGTGCCAGCAGACGCGGGGGACTAGCGGGTTTATATGAGCAGTTCTTC,CASRRGGLAGLYEQFF,TRBD2,TRBJ2-1,NA,TRBV27
TGTGCCAGCAGAACTCCAGGGAGGCCTAATTCACCCCTCCACTTT,CASRTPGRPNSPLHF,NA,TRBJ1-6,once,TRBV6-5
TGTGCCAGCTCACCAACCCCGACAGTTTCCTACGAGCAGTACTTC,CASSPTPTVSYEQYF,NA,TRBJ2-7,NA,TRBV18
TGTGCCAGTACCCCGAGGTGGGAGACTAATGAAAAACTGTTTTTT,CASTPRWETNEKLFF,NA,TRBJ1-4,NA,TRBV19
TGTGCCAGCAGTTTTAACACAGGGGCATTCAATCAGCCCCAGCATTTT,CASSFNTGAFNQPQHF,TRBD1,TRBJ1-5,few,TRBV28
TGTGCCAGCAGTAGGGGACAGGGGGTCTCCTACGAGCAGTACTTC,CASSRGQGVSYEQYF,TRBD1,TRBJ2-7,NA,TRBV6-5
TGTGCCAGCAGCCAACAGGATGCCTACAATGAGCAGTTCTTC,CASSQQDAYNEQFF,NA,TRBJ2-1,NA,TRBV7-9
TGTGCCACCAGCAGGGGACAGGGGTGGAATGAAAAACTGTTTTTT,CATSRGQGWNEKLFF,TRBD1,TRBJ1-4,NA,TRBV15
TGTGCCAGCAGTGAATCTTTTCAGATCCAAGAAACCCAGTACTTC,CASSESFQIQETQYF,NA,TRBJ2-5,NA,TRBV25-1
TGTGCCAGCAGTCCCTGGGCAGGGCGGCAACGGAACACTGAAGCTTTCTTT,CASSPWAGRQRNTEAFF,NA,TRBJ1-1,once,TRBV27
TGTGCCAGCAGTGAAGTTTACAGGGTGGAATCATATAGCAATCAGCCCCAGCATTTT,CASSEVYRVESYSNQPQHF,NA,TRBJ1-5,NA,TRBV6-1
TGTGCCAGCCTCGCGGGGGGGGCCGTACAGTACGAGCAGTACTTC,CASLAGGAVQYEQYF,TRBD2,TRBJ2-7,NA,TRBV28
TGTGCCAGCCGGACAGCCTCCTACGAGCAGTACTTC,CASRTASYEQYF,NA,TRBJ2-7,few,TRBV25-1
TGCGCCAGCAGTCTAAGGACTAGCGGCTACAATGAGCAGTTCTTC,CASSLRTSGYNEQFF,TRBD2,TRBJ2-1,few,TRBV5-1
TGTGCCAGCAGTCCAGCAGGGACAAACTCCTACGAGCAGTACTTC,CASSPAGTNSYEQYF,NA,TRBJ2-7,NA,TRBV6-5
TGTGCCAGCAGCCCAAGGACTAGCGGGAGAAGCAATGAGCAGTTCTTC,CASSPRTSGRSNEQFF,TRBD2,TRBJ2-1,NA,TRBV9
TGTGCCAGCAGTGGACAGGGTGATGCGGATGAGCAGTTCTTC,CASSGQGDADEQFF,TRBD1,TRBJ2-1,NA,TRBV7-2
TGCAGCGTTGGGCCCCACACCTTC,CSVGPHTF,NA,TRBJ1-2,NA,TRBV29-1
TGTGCCAGCAGTTTAGTGATCGGTGAGCAGTTCTTC,CASSLVIGEQFF,NA,TRBJ2-1,NA,TRBV28
TGTGCCAGTAACGGAGATTATAGCAATCAGCCCCAGCATTTT,CASNGDYSNQPQHF,NA,TRBJ1-5,NA,TRBV19
TGCAGCGTTGGAAATGACCCGGACAGGGTAGGAACTGAAGCTTTCTTT,CSVGNDPDRVGTEAFF,TRBD1,TRBJ1-1,NA,TRBV29-1
TGTGCCAGCAGCCTCACTAGCGTTAGCTCCTACGAGCAGTACTTC,CASSLTSVSSYEQYF,TRBD2,TRBJ2-7,NA,TRBV9
TGCGCCAGCAGCTTGGGTGGGAGAGGTGAGACCCAGTACTTC,CASSLGGRGETQYF,NA,TRBJ2-5,NA,TRBV5-1
TGTGCCAGCTCACCGACTAGGGGGACTACTCCGAACACTGAAGCTTTCTTT,CASSPTRGTTPNTEAFF,NA,TRBJ1-1,NA,TRBV18
TGCGCCAGCAGCTTGGCAGGGGGGTTCAATCAGCCCCAGCATTTT,CASSLAGGFNQPQHF,TRBD1,TRBJ1-5,NA,TRBV5-1
TGTGCCAGCAGTTTATCGGGACAGGGATGGACTGAAGCTTTCTTT,CASSLSGQGWTEAFF,TRBD1,TRBJ1-1,NA,TRBV27
TGTGCCAGCTCTATCGGACAGGGAGGTCAGCCCCAGCATTTT,CASSIGQGGQPQHF,TRBD1,TRBJ1-5,NA,TRBV18
TGTGCCAGCTCACCACCGGGCAGCCGGGAAAAACTGTTTTTT,CASSPPGSREKLFF,NA,TRBJ1-4,NA,TRBV18
TGTGCCAGCAGCTTAATGACTGCCGATGAGCAGTTCTTC,CASSLMTADEQFF,NA,TRBJ2-1,NA,TRBV9
TGTGCCAGCAGCTTAGTGGGGACAGGTTATACCGGGGAGCTGTTTTTT,CASSLVGTGYTGELFF,TRBD1,TRBJ2-2,NA,TRBV7-8
TGCGCCAGCAGCTTGTGGACCGGGACAGGGTTTAATGAGCAGTTCTTC,CASSLWTGTGFNEQFF,TRBD1,TRBJ2-1,once,TRBV5-1
TGTGCCTGGAGTTTAGGGGACACAAATCAGCCCCAGCATTTT,CAWSLGDTNQPQHF,NA,TRBJ1-5,NA,TRBV30
TGCGCCAGCAGCTTGGGAGGGTACACGACCTACGAGCAGTACTTC,CASSLGGYTTYEQYF,NA,TRBJ2-7,few,TRBV5-1
TGTGCCAGCAGTGTATCCAGGGGGGAAGAGACCCAGTACTTC,CASSVSRGEETQYF,NA,TRBJ2-5,NA,TRBV2
TGTGCCAGCAGCAATGAGGGAAGGGCATACGAGCAGTACTTC,CASSNEGRAYEQYF,NA,TRBJ2-7,few,TRBV25-1
TGCGCCAGCAGCTTTTCAGGGAACCCTAATGAAAAACTGTTTTTT,CASSFSGNPNEKLFF,NA,TRBJ1-4,NA,TRBV5-1
TGTGCCAGCAGTTACGGACAGGGTAGCACTGAAGCTTTCTTT,CASSYGQGSTEAFF,TRBD1,TRBJ1-1,NA,TRBV2
TGTGCCAGCAGTTTAAGCGGGAGGACCTACGAGCAGTACTTC,CASSLSGRTYEQYF,TRBD2,TRBJ2-7,few,TRBV28
TGTGCCAGCAGATTACATCGAAACACACAAGAGACCCAGTACTTC,CASRLHRNTQETQYF,NA,TRBJ2-5,NA,TRBV6-5
TGCGCCACCAAGGGACAGATAAATGAAAAACTGTTTTTT,CATKGQINEKLFF,TRBD1,TRBJ1-4,NA,TRBV5-1
TGTGCCAGCACCGTTTCGGGGGGGAGCAATCAGCCCCAGCATTTT,CASTVSGGSNQPQHF,NA,TRBJ1-5,NA,TRBV7-2
TGTGCCAGCAGCGCAACAGGACCGAACACTGAAGCTTTCTTT,CASSATGPNTEAFF,NA,TRBJ1-1,NA,TRBV9